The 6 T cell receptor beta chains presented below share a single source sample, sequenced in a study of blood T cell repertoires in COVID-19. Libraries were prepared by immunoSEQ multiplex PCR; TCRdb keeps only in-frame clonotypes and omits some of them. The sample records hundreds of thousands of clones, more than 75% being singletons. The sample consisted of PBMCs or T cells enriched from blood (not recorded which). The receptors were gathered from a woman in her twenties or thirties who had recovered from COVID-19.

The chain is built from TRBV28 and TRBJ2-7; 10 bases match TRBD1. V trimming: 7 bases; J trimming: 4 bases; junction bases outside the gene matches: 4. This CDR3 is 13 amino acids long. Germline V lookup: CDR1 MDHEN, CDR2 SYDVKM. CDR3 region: CASIRDRGYEQYF. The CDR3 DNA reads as TGTGCCAGCATCCGGGACAGGGGATACGAGCAGTACTTC. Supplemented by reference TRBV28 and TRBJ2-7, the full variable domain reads DVKVTQSSRYLVKRTGEKVFLECVQDMDHENMFWYRQDPGLGLRLIYFSYDVKMKEKGDIPEGYSVSREKKERFSLILESASTNQTSMYLCASIRDRGYEQYFGPGTRLTVT.

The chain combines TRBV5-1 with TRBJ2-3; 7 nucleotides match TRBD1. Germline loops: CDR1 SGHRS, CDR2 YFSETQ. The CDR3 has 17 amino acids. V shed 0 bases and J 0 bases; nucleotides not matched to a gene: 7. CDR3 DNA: TGCGCCAGCAGCTTGGTCCCAGACAGGGCTAGCACAGATACGCAGTATTTT. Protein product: CASSLVPDRASTDTQYF.

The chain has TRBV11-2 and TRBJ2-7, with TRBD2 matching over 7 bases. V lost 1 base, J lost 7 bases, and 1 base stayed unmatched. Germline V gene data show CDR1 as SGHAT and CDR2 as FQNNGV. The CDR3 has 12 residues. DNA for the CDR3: TGTGCCAGCAGCTTAGGGGAGGGAGAGCAGTACTTC. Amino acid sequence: CASSLGEGEQYF. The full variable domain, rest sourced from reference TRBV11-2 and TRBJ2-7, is EAGVAQSPRYKIIEKRQSVAFWCNPISGHATLYWYQQILGQGPKLLIQFQNNGVVDDSQLPKDRFSAERLKGVDSTLKIQPAKLEDSAVYLCASSLGEGEQYFGPGTRLTVT.

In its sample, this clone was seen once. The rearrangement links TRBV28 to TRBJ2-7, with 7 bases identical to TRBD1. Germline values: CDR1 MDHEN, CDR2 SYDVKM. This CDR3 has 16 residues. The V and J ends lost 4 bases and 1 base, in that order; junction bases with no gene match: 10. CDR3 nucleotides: TGTGCCAGCAGTTCCGTCACCCCGGGACAGTCCTACGAGCAGTACTTC. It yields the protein CASSSVTPGQSYEQYF.

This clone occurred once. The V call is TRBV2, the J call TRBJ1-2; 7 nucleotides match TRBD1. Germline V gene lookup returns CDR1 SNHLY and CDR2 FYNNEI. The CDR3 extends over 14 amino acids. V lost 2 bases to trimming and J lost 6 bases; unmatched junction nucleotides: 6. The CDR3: CASSETRQGDGYTF. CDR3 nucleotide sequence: TGTGCCAGCAGTGAAACGAGACAGGGCGATGGCTACACCTTC.

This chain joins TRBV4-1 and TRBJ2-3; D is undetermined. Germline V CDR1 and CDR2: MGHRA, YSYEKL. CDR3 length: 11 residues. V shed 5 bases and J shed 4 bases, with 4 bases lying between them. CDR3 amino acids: CASSTADTQYF. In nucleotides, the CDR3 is TGCGCCAGCAGCACGGCAGATACGCAGTATTTT.